This T cell receptor (beta chain) is drawn from a study of blood T cell repertoires in COVID-19. Study as a whole: Sites in the United States, Italy and Spain provided acute and convalescent COVID-19 samples. T cells, B-cell-depleted T cells, or PBMCs provided the cDNA or gDNA that served as material.

Profiling relied on immunoSEQ multiplex PCR, and the TCRdb table lists in-frame clones only, not all of them. The sample includes more than 95,000 clones, 81% of them seen just once. V dropped 0 bases and J dropped 4; count of bases not matched to a gene: 3. The CDR3 contains 15 residues. Germline CDR1 reads SGHRS; CDR2 reads YFSETQ. The sequence came from a man younger than 45 with COVID-19, enrolled during active disease. The gene calls are TRBV5-1 and TRBJ2-3, with 9 bases lining up with TRBD1. The specimen sequenced was peripheral blood. The CDR3 coding sequence is TGCGCCAGCAGCTTGGGGGGACAGGGCCCAGATACGCAGTATTTT. Encoded protein: CASSLGGQGPDTQYF.